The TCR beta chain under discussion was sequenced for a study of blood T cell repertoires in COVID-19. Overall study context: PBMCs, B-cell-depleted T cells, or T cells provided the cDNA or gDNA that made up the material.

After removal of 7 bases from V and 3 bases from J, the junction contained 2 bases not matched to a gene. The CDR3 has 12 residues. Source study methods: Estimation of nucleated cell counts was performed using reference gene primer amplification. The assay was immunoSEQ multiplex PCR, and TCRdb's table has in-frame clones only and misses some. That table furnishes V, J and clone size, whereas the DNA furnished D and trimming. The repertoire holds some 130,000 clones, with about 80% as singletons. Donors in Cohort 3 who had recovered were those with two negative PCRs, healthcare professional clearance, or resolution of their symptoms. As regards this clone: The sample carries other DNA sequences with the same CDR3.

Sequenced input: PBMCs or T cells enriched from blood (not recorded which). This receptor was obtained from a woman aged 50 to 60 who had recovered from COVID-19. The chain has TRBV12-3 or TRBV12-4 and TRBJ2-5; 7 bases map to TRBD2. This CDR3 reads CASTAGEETQYF. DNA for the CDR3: TGTGCCAGCACCGCGGGGGAAGAGACCCAGTACTTC.